This is a list of T cell receptor beta chains from one sample in a study of cytomegalovirus exposure and HLA in healthy donors. Clones were read by immunoSEQ multiplex PCR, and TCRdb kept only the in-frame ones, dropping some. The sample lists roughly 80,000 clones, roughly 80% occurring once. Sequencing used PBMCs. The receptors stem from a woman between 45 and 65 years old in good health and CMV-seronegative. The CDR3 runs from the conserved cysteine through the conserved F or W. Each record gives: J gene, clone size, V gene, D gene, CDR3 length, CDR3 protein, CDR3 DNA. A D gene is named only where the DNA matches it firmly. Some rows mark clone size as missing; the rest say once, few, many or name a class of expanded clone.

j_gene: TRBJ1-1
abundance: .
v_gene: TRBV5-4
d_gene: TRBD1
len: 14
CDR3aa: CASSRGDRETEAFF
CDR3nt: TGTGCCAGCAGCCGAGGGGACAGGGAAACTGAAGCTTTCTTT

j_gene: TRBJ1-1
abundance: .
v_gene: TRBV28
d_gene: .
len: 11
CDR3aa: CASSSVERAFF
CDR3nt: TGTGCCAGCAGCTCGGTTGAAAGAGCTTTCTTT

j_gene: TRBJ1-2
abundance: .
v_gene: TRBV7-9
d_gene: TRBD1
len: 16
CDR3aa: CASSLGSQGANYGYTF
CDR3nt: TGTGCCAGCAGCTTAGGGTCCCAGGGGGCAAACTATGGCTACACCTTC

j_gene: TRBJ2-7
abundance: .
v_gene: TRBV27
d_gene: TRBD2
len: 14
CDR3aa: CAVASGRRTYEQYF
CDR3nt: TGTGCCGTCGCTAGCGGGAGGAGAACCTACGAGCAGTACTTC

j_gene: TRBJ2-1
abundance: .
v_gene: TRBV13
d_gene: TRBD2
len: 16
CDR3aa: CASSLTSGGYYNEQFF
CDR3nt: TGTGCCAGCAGCCTGACTAGCGGGGGCTATTACAATGAGCAGTTCTTC

j_gene: TRBJ2-3
abundance: .
v_gene: TRBV5-4
d_gene: TRBD1
len: 15
CDR3aa: CASSLRQGSTDTQYF
CDR3nt: TGTGCCAGCAGCTTAAGACAGGGTAGCACAGATACGCAGTATTTT

j_gene: TRBJ1-3
abundance: .
v_gene: TRBV9
d_gene: TRBD1
len: 17
CDR3aa: CASSVAVGTGAGNTIYF
CDR3nt: TGTGCCAGCAGCGTAGCTGTAGGGACAGGGGCTGGAAACACCATATATTTT

j_gene: TRBJ1-1
abundance: .
v_gene: TRBV6-5
d_gene: .
len: 13
CDR3aa: CASSNLLAGVAFF
CDR3nt: TGTGCCAGCAGTAACCTCCTGGCAGGCGTAGCTTTCTTT

j_gene: TRBJ2-2
abundance: .
v_gene: TRBV13
d_gene: TRBD1
len: 17
CDR3aa: CASSLEGTGFYTGELFF
CDR3nt: TGTGCCAGCAGCTTAGAGGGGACAGGTTTTTACACCGGGGAGCTGTTTTTT

j_gene: TRBJ2-7
abundance: .
v_gene: TRBV4-1
d_gene: TRBD2
len: 16
CDR3aa: CASSQRGGIAGGEQYF
CDR3nt: TGCGCCAGCAGCCAGAGGGGGGGAATAGCGGGGGGCGAGCAGTACTTC

j_gene: TRBJ2-7
abundance: .
v_gene: TRBV6-5
d_gene: TRBD2
len: 13
CDR3aa: CASRSSGAYEQYF
CDR3nt: TGTGCCAGCCGATCTAGCGGGGCCTACGAGCAGTACTTC

j_gene: TRBJ1-1
abundance: .
v_gene: TRBV7-8
d_gene: .
len: 15
CDR3aa: CASSLALNGRRVAFF
CDR3nt: TGTGCCAGCAGCTTAGCTCTTAACGGCAGGCGGGTAGCTTTCTTT

j_gene: TRBJ1-1
abundance: few
v_gene: TRBV5-1
d_gene: .
len: 16
CDR3aa: CASSLEQGLTGTEAFF
CDR3nt: TGCGCCAGCAGCTTGGAACAGGGCCTAACGGGGACTGAAGCTTTCTTT

j_gene: TRBJ1-4
abundance: .
v_gene: TRBV7-2
d_gene: .
len: 14
CDR3aa: CASSLQRGNEKLFF
CDR3nt: TGTGCCAGCAGCTTACAAAGGGGGAATGAAAAACTGTTTTTT

j_gene: TRBJ2-7
abundance: few
v_gene: TRBV4-1
d_gene: TRBD1
len: 15
CDR3aa: CASSQDPDRANEQYF
CDR3nt: TGCGCCAGCAGCCAAGATCCCGACAGGGCGAACGAGCAGTACTTC

j_gene: TRBJ2-7
abundance: .
v_gene: TRBV28
d_gene: TRBD2
len: 17
CDR3aa: CASSSPGGRSFSGEQYF
CDR3nt: TGTGCCAGCAGTTCCCCTGGCGGGAGATCCTTTTCGGGTGAGCAGTACTTC

j_gene: TRBJ2-1
abundance: .
v_gene: TRBV5-1
d_gene: .
len: 15
CDR3aa: CASSLSGNSYNEQFF
CDR3nt: TGCGCCAGCAGCTTATCCGGGAACTCCTACAATGAGCAGTTCTTC

j_gene: TRBJ2-1
abundance: .
v_gene: TRBV15
d_gene: TRBD2
len: 16
CDR3aa: CATSRGSGSSYNEQFF
CDR3nt: TGTGCCACCAGCAGAGGGAGCGGGAGCTCCTACAATGAGCAGTTCTTC

j_gene: TRBJ1-1
abundance: .
v_gene: TRBV29-1
d_gene: .
len: 16
CDR3aa: CSVEVPGISWNTEAFF
CDR3nt: TGCAGCGTTGAAGTCCCGGGAATCTCTTGGAACACTGAAGCTTTCTTT

j_gene: TRBJ2-1
abundance: .
v_gene: TRBV10-3
d_gene: TRBD1
len: 15
CDR3aa: CAIAHGTGSYNEQFF
CDR3nt: TGTGCCATAGCGCACGGGACAGGCTCCTACAATGAGCAGTTCTTC

j_gene: TRBJ1-5
abundance: .
v_gene: TRBV5-8
d_gene: .
len: 13
CDR3aa: CASSLAWEPPQHF
CDR3nt: TGTGCCAGCAGCTTGGCGTGGGAGCCGCCCCAGCATTTT

j_gene: TRBJ2-2
abundance: .
v_gene: TRBV4-3
d_gene: TRBD1
len: 17
CDR3aa: CASSYARQGPNTGELFF
CDR3nt: TGCGCCAGCAGCTACGCACGACAGGGGCCGAACACCGGGGAGCTGTTTTTT

j_gene: TRBJ1-1
abundance: .
v_gene: TRBV11-2
d_gene: .
len: 16
CDR3aa: CASSRAGRELNTEAFF
CDR3nt: TGTGCCAGCAGCCGTGCTGGACGGGAGCTTAACACTGAAGCTTTCTTT

j_gene: TRBJ2-3
abundance: .
v_gene: TRBV18
d_gene: TRBD2
len: 15
CDR3aa: CASSPPGGRTDTQYF
CDR3nt: TGTGCCAGCTCACCCCCGGGGGGGCGGACAGATACGCAGTATTTT

j_gene: TRBJ1-4
abundance: .
v_gene: TRBV4-1
d_gene: TRBD1
len: 16
CDR3aa: CASSQNQGTGNEKLFF
CDR3nt: TGCGCCAGCAGCCAAAATCAGGGGACAGGGAATGAAAAACTGTTTTTT

j_gene: TRBJ1-2
abundance: few
v_gene: TRBV10-3
d_gene: TRBD1
len: 13
CDR3aa: CAITEDRTYGYTF
CDR3nt: TGTGCCATAACTGAGGACAGGACGTATGGCTACACCTTC

j_gene: TRBJ1-2
abundance: .
v_gene: TRBV4-1
d_gene: .
len: 17
CDR3aa: CASSQDEPRGPHYGYTF
CDR3nt: TGCGCCAGCAGCCAAGATGAACCCAGGGGCCCTCACTATGGCTACACCTTC

j_gene: TRBJ1-2
abundance: .
v_gene: TRBV5-1
d_gene: TRBD1
len: 16
CDR3aa: CASSLVAKGQGAVHTF
CDR3nt: TGCGCCAGCAGCTTGGTGGCAAAGGGACAGGGGGCAGTCCACACCTTC

j_gene: TRBJ1-4
abundance: few
v_gene: TRBV5-1
d_gene: TRBD1
len: 13
CDR3aa: CASSGGTDEKLFF
CDR3nt: TGCGCCAGCAGCGGAGGGACAGATGAAAAACTGTTTTTT

j_gene: TRBJ1-2
abundance: .
v_gene: TRBV13
d_gene: .
len: 12
CDR3aa: CASSSDISGYTF
CDR3nt: TGTGCCAGCAGCTCGGACATCTCTGGCTACACCTTC

j_gene: TRBJ1-2
abundance: once
v_gene: TRBV30
d_gene: .
len: 13
CDR3aa: CAWSDRQDGGYTF
CDR3nt: TGTGCCTGGAGTGACCGACAGGACGGGGGCTACACCTTC

j_gene: TRBJ2-7
abundance: .
v_gene: TRBV5-1
d_gene: .
len: 14
CDR3aa: CASSSTGPSYEQYF
CDR3nt: TGCGCCAGCAGCAGTACAGGGCCCTCCTACGAGCAGTACTTC

j_gene: TRBJ2-3
abundance: once
v_gene: TRBV7-8
d_gene: TRBD2
len: 15
CDR3aa: CASSLYQREMDTQYF
CDR3nt: TGTGCCAGCAGCTTATACCAGCGGGAGATGGATACGCAGTATTTT

j_gene: TRBJ1-2
abundance: .
v_gene: TRBV2
d_gene: .
len: 13
CDR3aa: CASSEDLRGGYTF
CDR3nt: TGTGCCAGCAGTGAGGACCTCAGGGGCGGCTACACCTTC

j_gene: TRBJ2-7
abundance: .
v_gene: TRBV27
d_gene: .
len: 15
CDR3aa: CASSFGRGPSYEQYF
CDR3nt: TGTGCCAGCAGTTTTGGGCGGGGGCCGTCCTACGAGCAGTACTTC

j_gene: TRBJ2-7
abundance: .
v_gene: TRBV11-2
d_gene: .
len: 16
CDR3aa: CASSSISGQRGYEQYF
CDR3nt: TGTGCCAGCAGCTCAATAAGCGGGCAACGGGGTTACGAGCAGTACTTC

j_gene: TRBJ1-1
abundance: .
v_gene: TRBV13
d_gene: .
len: 13
CDR3aa: CASAGGENTEAFF
CDR3nt: TGTGCCAGCGCGGGGGGCGAGAACACTGAAGCTTTCTTT

j_gene: TRBJ2-7
abundance: .
v_gene: TRBV5-4
d_gene: TRBD2
len: 15
CDR3aa: CASSLGLAGAYEQYF
CDR3nt: TGTGCCAGCAGCTTGGGACTAGCGGGTGCCTACGAGCAGTACTTC

j_gene: TRBJ2-7
abundance: once
v_gene: TRBV9
d_gene: TRBD1
len: 14
CDR3aa: CASSALGQDYEQYF
CDR3nt: TGTGCCAGCAGCGCCCTGGGACAGGACTACGAGCAGTACTTC

j_gene: TRBJ1-1
abundance: .
v_gene: TRBV30
d_gene: TRBD1
len: 15
CDR3aa: CAWSHRQGLYTEAFF
CDR3nt: TGTGCCTGGAGTCATAGACAGGGTTTATACACTGAAGCTTTCTTT

j_gene: TRBJ1-4
abundance: .
v_gene: TRBV9
d_gene: .
len: 15
CDR3aa: CASSVSGATNEKLFF
CDR3nt: TGTGCCAGCAGCGTATCGGGGGCAACTAATGAAAAACTGTTTTTT

j_gene: TRBJ2-7
abundance: .
v_gene: TRBV28
d_gene: .
len: 15
CDR3aa: CASSSFGKLAYEQYF
CDR3nt: TGTGCCAGCAGTTCTTTTGGCAAACTAGCCTACGAGCAGTACTTC

j_gene: TRBJ1-6
abundance: .
v_gene: TRBV5-1
d_gene: .
len: 15
CDR3aa: CASNFQDENNSPLHF
CDR3nt: TGCGCCAGCAATTTTCAGGATGAGAACAATTCACCCCTCCACTTT

j_gene: TRBJ2-7
abundance: .
v_gene: TRBV20-1
d_gene: TRBD1
len: 11
CDR3aa: CSAGTEYEQYF
CDR3nt: TGCAGTGCTGGGACAGAGTACGAGCAGTACTTC

j_gene: TRBJ1-2
abundance: few
v_gene: TRBV6-5
d_gene: .
len: 14
CDR3aa: CASSLPGIQSGYTF
CDR3nt: TGTGCCAGCAGCCTTCCAGGGATTCAGAGTGGCTACACCTTC

j_gene: TRBJ2-2
abundance: .
v_gene: TRBV7-2
d_gene: .
len: 15
CDR3aa: CASSPIGGAGGELFF
CDR3nt: TGTGCCAGCAGCCCCATCGGAGGGGCGGGCGGGGAGCTGTTTTTT

j_gene: TRBJ2-3
abundance: .
v_gene: TRBV5-8
d_gene: TRBD2
len: 15
CDR3aa: CASTPLAGVRDTQYF
CDR3nt: TGTGCCAGCACCCCTTTAGCGGGAGTACGCGATACGCAGTATTTT

j_gene: TRBJ1-5
abundance: .
v_gene: TRBV10-3
d_gene: TRBD1
len: 14
CDR3aa: CAISRDSSNQPQHF
CDR3nt: TGTGCCATCAGCCGGGACAGCTCTAATCAGCCCCAGCATTTT

j_gene: TRBJ1-3
abundance: .
v_gene: TRBV5-4
d_gene: .
len: 17
CDR3aa: CASSLEVGQSSGNTIYF
CDR3nt: TGTGCCAGCAGCTTGGAGGTGGGGCAAAGCTCTGGAAACACCATATATTTT

j_gene: TRBJ2-1
abundance: .
v_gene: TRBV4-1
d_gene: .
len: 15
CDR3aa: CASSRPFARYNEQFF
CDR3nt: TGCGCCAGCAGCCGCCCCTTCGCTAGATACAATGAGCAGTTCTTC

j_gene: TRBJ1-5
abundance: .
v_gene: TRBV2
d_gene: .
len: 13
CDR3aa: CASSPRESQPQHF
CDR3nt: TGTGCCAGCAGCCCGAGAGAGAGTCAGCCCCAGCATTTT

j_gene: TRBJ1-3
abundance: .
v_gene: TRBV9
d_gene: .
len: 16
CDR3aa: CASSVASVGVGNTIYF
CDR3nt: TGTGCCAGCAGCGTCGCTTCAGTCGGGGTTGGAAACACCATATATTTT

j_gene: TRBJ2-2
abundance: .
v_gene: TRBV14
d_gene: .
len: 17
CDR3aa: CASSQEILGARAGELFF
CDR3nt: TGTGCCAGCAGCCAAGAAATTTTGGGGGCGCGGGCCGGGGAGCTGTTTTTT

j_gene: TRBJ1-3
abundance: .
v_gene: TRBV15
d_gene: .
len: 16
CDR3aa: CATSRDPTGIGNTIYF
CDR3nt: TGTGCCACCAGCAGAGATCCAACGGGGATTGGAAACACCATATATTTT

j_gene: TRBJ1-1
abundance: .
v_gene: TRBV9
d_gene: .
len: 15
CDR3aa: CASSGSRVDGTEAFF
CDR3nt: TGTGCCAGCAGCGGATCCAGGGTCGATGGGACTGAAGCTTTCTTT

j_gene: TRBJ2-1
abundance: .
v_gene: TRBV19
d_gene: TRBD2
len: 14
CDR3aa: CASSKSGSSREQFF
CDR3nt: TGTGCCAGTAGTAAGAGCGGGAGTTCGCGGGAGCAGTTCTTC

j_gene: TRBJ2-3
abundance: .
v_gene: TRBV7-2
d_gene: .
len: 19
CDR3aa: CASSSDYYAFIAPTDTQYF
CDR3nt: TGTGCCAGCAGCTCGGACTACTACGCGTTTATAGCGCCCACAGATACGCAGTATTTT

j_gene: TRBJ2-3
abundance: .
v_gene: TRBV6-5
d_gene: TRBD2
len: 16
CDR3aa: CASSSRERERTDTQYF
CDR3nt: TGTGCCAGCAGTTCTCGAGAGCGGGAGCGGACAGATACGCAGTATTTT